The 28 T cell receptor beta chains reported below all come from one sample, sequenced in a study of OX40 agonist ivuxolimab in advanced cancers. The library was generated by the immunoSEQ multiplex PCR assay. The table comes from immuneACCESS by way of TCRdb, which keeps in-frame sequences with V and J called. Part of the clones is missing from these tables; in studies checked, under half for an unresolved V gene and the rest for unknown reasons. The sample table holds about 93,000 clones, of which 94% were seen once. 2% to 3% of the sample belongs to the ten largest clones. The sample was CD4+ or CD8+ T cells sorted from blood, taken in a trial of the OX40 agonist ivuxolimab. The receptors derive from an adult with an advanced solid tumor such as melanoma, head and neck, liver or kidney cancer.

V gene TRBV6-5 combines with J gene TRBJ2-3; 11 bases map to TRBD2. The CDR3 has 15 amino acids. J was trimmed by 5 bases and V by 4 bases; bases with no gene match: 5. The germline V gene has CDR1 MNHEY and CDR2 SVGAGI. The CDR3 spells CASSFSGGAVDTQYF. CDR3 coding DNA: TGTGCCAGCAGTTTTAGCGGGGGGGCAGTAGATACGCAGTATTTT.

The chain combines TRBV30 with TRBJ1-2, with 7 positions matching TRBD1. Germline trimming cut 4 bases from V and 5 bases from J; bases unmatched to any gene: 10. This CDR3 is built from 14 residues. Germline V gene lookup returns CDR1 GTSNPN and CDR2 SVGIG (reference sequence). This CDR3 is CAWTPGGAWYGYTF. CDR3 sequence (DNA): TGTGCCTGGACCCCAGGGGGGGCTTGGTATGGCTACACCTTC.

This clone was detected once. J is TRBJ2-1 and V is TRBV30; possibly TRBD2 for D (6 bases). This CDR3 contains 14 residues. Germline assignment: CDR1 GTSNPN and CDR2 SVGIG (reference sequence). Trimming removed 5 bases at V and 4 bases at J, with 15 bases between. Written as DNA, the CDR3 is TGTGCCTGGCGAGGGGCTAGCGAGTACAATGAGCAGTTCTTC. It specifies CAWRGASEYNEQFF.

The chain employs TRBV13 and TRBJ1-4, with no clear D. The CDR3 runs 12 residues. Germline lookup yields CDR1 PRHDT and CDR2 FYEKMQ (reference sequence). V gave up 4 bases and J gave up 4 bases, with 4 bases separating them. This chain's CDR3 is CASSSFNEKLFF. The CDR3 DNA is TGTGCCAGCAGCTCGTTTAATGAAAAACTGTTTTTT.

The J gene is TRBJ2-2, the V gene TRBV6-5; the D is unclear. Germline CDR1 and CDR2: MNHEY and SVGAGI. The V gene lost 2 bases and the J gene lost 7 bases, with 8 bases spanning the gap. The CDR3 sequence is 13 residues long. This CDR3 reads CASSYGILGELFF. Here the CDR3 DNA reads TGTGCCAGCAGTTACGGAATCCTCGGGGAGCTGTTTTTT.

Note on this clone: At the DNA level, this CDR3 is encoded by other sequences in the same sample as well. V is TRBV27 and J is TRBJ1-1; D may be TRBD1 (5 bases). CDR1 is MNHEY and CDR2 is SMNVEV in the germline V gene (reference sequence). The CDR3 length is 14 residues. V was clipped by 3 bases and J by 5 bases, with 13 bases between them. CDR3 protein: CASSFRGEGTEAFF. CDR3 coding DNA: TGTGCCAGCAGTTTCCGAGGGGAAGGGACTGAAGCTTTCTTT.

This clone showed up just once. This chain joins TRBV6-1 and TRBJ2-7; 10 bases are a match to TRBD1. This CDR3 spans 15 amino acids. V trimming: 4 bases; J trimming: 1 base; junction bases outside the gene matches: 4. In germline, CDR1 is MNHNS, CDR2 SASEGT. As DNA, the CDR3 is TGTGCCAGCAGTGGCGACAGGGGGCTATCCTACGAGCAGTACTTC. Residues: CASSGDRGLSYEQYF.

This clone was counted a single time. DNA for the CDR3: TGCGCCAGCAGCTTCTGGCTAGGGGGCCAGAACACCGGGGAGCTGTTTTTT. Its translation: CASSFWLGGQNTGELFF. The rearrangement joins TRBV5-1 to TRBJ2-2, with 7 bases that match TRBD1. The CDR3 extends over 17 amino acids. Germline trimming cut 2 bases from V and 1 base from J; bases unmatched to any gene: 8. Germline V gives CDR1 SGHRS, CDR2 YFSETQ.

This chain links TRBV11-2 with TRBJ1-1, with no clear D. The germline V gene has CDR1 SGHAT and CDR2 FQNNGV. V lost 1 base to trimming and J lost 6 bases, with 15 bases between them. The CDR3 runs to 15 residues. CDR3 amino acids: CASSLASGLLPEAFF. As DNA, the CDR3 is TGTGCCAGCAGCTTAGCTTCGGGGTTATTACCTGAAGCTTTCTTT. Drawing the rest from reference TRBV11-2 and TRBJ1-1, the complete variable domain is EAGVAQSPRYKIIEKRQSVAFWCNPISGHATLYWYQQILGQGPKLLIQFQNNGVVDDSQLPKDRFSAERLKGVDSTLKIQPAKLEDSAVYLCASSLASGLLPEAFFGQGTRLTVV.

The chain couples TRBV5-1 to TRBJ2-1; D could derive from TRBD1 or TRBD2 (5 bases each). This CDR3 comprises 15 residues. V shed 3 bases and J shed 5 bases, with 15 bases lying between them. The germline CDR1 and CDR2 sequences are SGHRS and YFSETQ. As DNA, the CDR3 is TGCGCCAGCAGCTCCCGAGGGGAGCCTCACAATGAGCAGTTCTTC. Protein sequence: CASSSRGEPHNEQFF. The full variable domain, its missing parts supplied by reference TRBV5-1 and TRBJ2-1, is KAGVTQTPRYLIKTRGQQVTLSCSPISGHRSVSWYQQTPGQGLQFLFEYFSETQRNKGNFPGRFSGRQFSNSRSEMNVSTLELGDSALYLCASSSRGEPHNEQFFGPGTRLTVL.

The chain is built from TRBV7-8 and TRBJ1-1; possibly TRBD1 for D (5 bases). V dropped 0 bases and J dropped 7 bases, with 15 bases sitting between them. The length of the CDR3 is 15 residues. Germline assignment: CDR1 SGHVS and CDR2 FQNEAQ. The CDR3 nucleotides are TGTGCCAGCAGCTTAGCGACAGCCCTGGATGTTGAAGCTTTCTTT. This translates into CASSLATALDVEAFF. Full variable domain (remainder filled in from reference TRBV7-8 and TRBJ1-1): GAGVSQSPRYKVAKRGQDVALRCDPISGHVSLFWYQQALGQGPEFLTYFQNEAQLDKSGLPSDRFFAERPEGSVSTLKIQRTQQEDSAVYLCASSLATALDVEAFFGQGTRLTVV.

The sample holds one count of this clone. The chain carries TRBV19 and TRBJ1-1; no clear D. Trimming took 5 bases from V and 1 from J, leaving 11 bases between them. The CDR3 is 14 amino acids. The germline gives CDR1 LNHDA, CDR2 SQIVND (reference sequence). CDR3 DNA sequence: TGTGCCAGTAGTCATGCAAGGTCGAACACTGAAGCTTTCTTT. This encodes CASSHARSNTEAFF.

The chain uses TRBV5-4 and TRBJ1-1, with D hard to call. V lost 4 bases to trimming and J lost 8 bases, with 12 bases between them. This CDR3 has 12 residues. The germline gives CDR1 SGHNT, CDR2 YYREEE (reference sequence). For the CDR3, the DNA is TGTGCCAGCAGCCACCCAGACGGGGAAGCTTTCTTT. This sequence encodes CASSHPDGEAFF.

The J gene is TRBJ2-5, the V gene TRBV2; D is ambiguous. Trimming shortened V by 4 bases and J by 5 bases, and 14 bases separated the two germline ends. The germline V gene has CDR1 SNHLY and CDR2 FYNNEI. The CDR3 extends over 14 amino acids. CDR3 sequence reads: CASSADVGWETQYF. The CDR3 DNA reads as TGTGCCAGCAGTGCTGATGTGGGATGGGAGACCCAGTACTTC. Drawing the rest from reference TRBV2 and TRBJ2-5, the complete variable domain is EPEVTQTPSHQVTQMGQEVILRCVPISNHLYFYWYRQILGQKVEFLVSFYNNEISEKSEIFDDQFSVERPDGSNFTLKIRSTKLEDSAMYFCASSADVGWETQYFGPGTRLLVL.

The chain joins TRBV6-1 to TRBJ2-1; the D is unclear. The V end was cut by 4 bases, the J end by 7 bases, with 8 bases between. The germline gives CDR1 MNHNS, CDR2 SASEGT. The CDR3 covers 12 residues. This CDR3 reads CASSGVGNEQFF. For the CDR3, the DNA is TGTGCCAGCAGTGGGGTAGGGAATGAGCAGTTCTTC.

This clone was detected only once. The chain combines TRBV19 with TRBJ2-1; 11 bases line up with TRBD1. The length of the CDR3 is 14 residues. With V trimmed by 5 bases and J by 8 bases, 5 bases remained unmatched. CDR1 and CDR2 from the germline V gene are LNHDA and SQIVND (reference sequence). The CDR3 is CASSLRTGGYEQFF. Here the CDR3 DNA reads TGTGCCAGTAGTCTCCGGACAGGGGGCTATGAGCAGTTCTTC.

The chain employs TRBV19 and TRBJ2-1; 7 positions match TRBD2. This CDR3 spans 14 amino acids. The V segment lost 0 bases and the J segment 8 bases; nucleotides outside the gene matches: 4. CDR1 LNHDA and CDR2 SQIVND come from the germline V gene (reference sequence). This chain's CDR3 is CASSIDGLDDEQFF. As DNA, the CDR3 is TGTGCCAGTAGTATAGACGGACTAGACGATGAGCAGTTCTTC.

This chain uses TRBV13 with TRBJ2-7; D is possibly TRBD2 (6 bases). The germline CDR1 and CDR2 sequences are PRHDT and FYEKMQ (reference sequence). The CDR3 has 15 residues. V was trimmed by 0 bases and J by 2 bases, leaving 11 bases between them. CDR3 sequence: CASSLGAGNTYEQYF. The CDR3 nucleotides read TGTGCCAGCAGCTTAGGTGCGGGGAACACCTACGAGCAGTACTTC.

The J gene is TRBJ2-3, the V gene TRBV27; D might be TRBD2 (6 bases). Trimming removed 4 bases at V and 2 bases at J, with 13 bases between. Looked up from germline, CDR1 is MNHEY and CDR2 is SMNVEV (reference sequence). CDR3 length: 15 amino acids. This CDR3 reads CASSSTGTYTDTQYF. The DNA for the CDR3 is TGTGCCAGCAGTTCTACCGGGACTTACACAGATACGCAGTATTTT.

The chain links TRBV27 to TRBJ2-7; tentatively, D is TRBD1 (5 bases). CDR1 is MNHEY, CDR2 SMNVEV, per germline (reference sequence). Trimming shortened V by 6 bases and J by 3 bases, and 18 bases separated the two germline ends. The CDR3 totals 15 residues. The CDR3 bases are TGTGCCAGCAGCTTAGTAGGGGATTCCGGCTACGAGCAGTACTTC. This encodes CASSLVGDSGYEQYF.

This clone was observed once. This sequence joins TRBV4-1 and TRBJ1-2, with D possibly being TRBD1 (5 bases). Germline V lookup: CDR1 MGHRA, CDR2 YSYEKL. Trimming left V 0 bases short and J 4 bases short, with 9 bases between. CDR3 size: 14 residues. CDR3 sequence reads: CASSQDPGLYGYTF. As DNA, the CDR3 is TGCGCCAGCAGCCAAGATCCAGGGCTCTATGGCTACACCTTC.

This clone came up a few times. The rearrangement links TRBV2 to TRBJ1-5; D call uncertain. CDR1 is SNHLY, CDR2 FYNNEI, per germline. The CDR3 covers 13 residues. V lost 2 bases, J lost 2 bases, and 4 bases lay in between. CDR3 bases: TGTGCCAGCAGTGAAACAGGCAATCAGCCCCAGCATTTT. This translates into CASSETGNQPQHF.

This chain joins TRBV5-4 and TRBJ2-7, with 8 bases identical to TRBD2. Germline V gene lookup returns CDR1 SGHNT and CDR2 YYREEE (reference sequence). J gave up 5 bases and V 4 bases, and 8 bases lay outside the gene matches. CDR3 length: 14 amino acids. This CDR3 reads CASSRSGSPHEQYF. The CDR3 coding sequence is TGTGCCAGCAGCCGAAGCGGGAGTCCCCACGAGCAGTACTTC.

This clone showed up just a few times. The chain links TRBV29-1 to TRBJ1-2; 8 bases line up with TRBD1. The CDR3 loop spans 13 amino acids. The germline gives CDR1 SQVTM, CDR2 ANQGSEA. J was trimmed by 4 bases and V by 4 bases; bases with no gene match: 5. The CDR3 coding sequence is TGCAGCGTTGTAGGACAGGGAGCCTATGGCTACACCTTC. This codes for CSVVGQGAYGYTF. The full variable domain, rest sourced from reference TRBV29-1 and TRBJ1-2, is SAVISQKPSRDICQRGTSLTIQCQVDSQVTMMFWYRQQPGQSLTLIATANQGSEATYESGFVIDKFPISRPNLTFSTLTVSNMSPEDSSIYLCSVVGQGAYGYTFGSGTRLTVV.

V is TRBV6-5 and J is TRBJ2-5; D remains ambiguous. Between the trimmed V and J ends, which lost 0 bases and 4 bases, there was a span of 6 bases. The CDR3 is 13 amino acids. Germline values: CDR1 MNHEY, CDR2 SVGAGI. The CDR3 here is CASSYSLRETQYF. The CDR3 DNA reads TGTGCCAGCAGTTACTCCTTACGAGAGACCCAGTACTTC.

J is TRBJ2-2 and V is TRBV7-9, with unresolved D. Germline CDR1 is SEHNR and CDR2 is FQNEAQ (reference sequence). Between the trimmed V and J ends, which lost 5 bases and 8 bases, there was a span of 6 bases. This CDR3 region has 11 residues. For the CDR3, the DNA is TGTGCCAGCAGCACGGCGGGGGAGCTGTTTTTT. It encodes CASSTAGELFF.

V is TRBV2 and J is TRBJ1-4; D remains ambiguous. Germline lookup yields CDR1 SNHLY and CDR2 FYNNEI. This CDR3 is 18 amino acids long. The V end lost 0 bases, the J end lost 7 bases, and 21 bases lay between the germline ends. DNA of the CDR3: TGTGCCAGCAGTGAAGCGCCAGTTCCGGGAGCGGGAGGTGAAAAACTGTTTTTT. Encoded protein: CASSEAPVPGAGGEKLFF.

This clone was seen only a few times. The chain combines TRBV5-6 with TRBJ1-5; D not certain. The CDR3 covers 15 residues. CDR1 SGHDT and CDR2 YYEEEE come from the germline V gene. With 2 bases removed from V and 0 bases from J, the gap between germline ends came to 9 bases. The CDR3 DNA reads as TGTGCCAGCAGCTTTTTCTCCTTTAGCAATCAGCCCCAGCATTTT. This gives the protein CASSFFSFSNQPQHF.